The present T cell receptor beta chain was sequenced within a study of control samples from healthy donors and cancer patients. In germline, CDR1 is MNHNY, CDR2 SVGAGI (reference sequence). The CDR3 has 14 residues. The trim removed 5 bases at V and 4 bases at J, leaving 5 bases unmatched. The table came from immunoSEQ multiplex PCR; TCRdb's copy has only in-frame clones and leaves some out. In the table there are some 120,000 clones, more than 85% of which are singletons. The clonotype was recovered from a man between 18 and 29 years old in good health. What was sequenced was blood. The chain employs TRBV6-6 and TRBJ1-1; TRBD1 agrees at 9 bases. The CDR3 loop reads CASSHGQGTTEAFF. CDR3 DNA sequence: TGTGCCAGCAGTCACGGACAGGGGACCACTGAAGCTTTCTTT.